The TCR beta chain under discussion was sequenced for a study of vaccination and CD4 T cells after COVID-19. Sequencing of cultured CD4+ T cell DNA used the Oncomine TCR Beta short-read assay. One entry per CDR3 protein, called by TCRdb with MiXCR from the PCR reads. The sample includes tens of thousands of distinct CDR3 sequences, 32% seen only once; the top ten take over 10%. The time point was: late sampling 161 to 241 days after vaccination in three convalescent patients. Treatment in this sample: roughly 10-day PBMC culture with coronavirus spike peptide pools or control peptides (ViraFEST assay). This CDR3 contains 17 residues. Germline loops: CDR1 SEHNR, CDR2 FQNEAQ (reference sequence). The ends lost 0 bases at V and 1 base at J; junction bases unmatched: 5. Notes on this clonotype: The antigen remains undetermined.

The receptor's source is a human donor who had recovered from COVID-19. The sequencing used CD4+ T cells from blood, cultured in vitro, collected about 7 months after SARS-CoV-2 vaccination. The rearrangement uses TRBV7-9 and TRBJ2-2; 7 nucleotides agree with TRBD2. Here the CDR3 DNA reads TGTGCCAGCAGCTTAGCGCAGAGCGGGGAGAACACCGGGGAGCTGTTTTTT. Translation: CASSLAQSGENTGELFF.